The 10 T cell receptor beta chains presented below share a single source sample, sequenced in a study of T cells in Graves' hyperthyroidism and ophthalmopathy. TCR beta CDR3 region amplification was performed from RNA transcripts. TCR CDR3 underwent first-round RT-PCR with the HTBI primer set. TCRdb processed the multiplex PCR reads anew with MiXCR; each CDR3 protein has one entry. In the table there are 300,000 to 450,000 distinct CDR3 sequences, about 25% of which are singletons. Sequencing used blood. The receptors come from a man aged 50-59 years with Graves' hyperthyroidism.

This clonotype was detected only a few times. The gene calls are TRBV6-1 and TRBJ2-3, with D possibly being TRBD1 (5 bases). The CDR3 is made up of 15 amino acids. Trimming pared 7 bases from V and 2 bases from J, leaving 16 bases between. From germline, CDR1 is MNHNS and CDR2 SASEGT. CDR3 DNA sequence: TGTGCCAGCACCGGCTCAAGGGGTACCACAGATACGCAGTATTTT. It specifies CASTGSRGTTDTQYF.

Regarding this clonotype: The junction differs from germline at one of its ends, possibly a read error. V gene TRBV5-1 combines with J gene TRBJ2-1; 8 bases line up with TRBD1. CDR1 is SGHRS and CDR2 is YFSETQ in the germline V gene. There are 14 residues in the CDR3. CDR3 protein: CAGSPGGASGEQFF. DNA of the CDR3: TGCGCCGGCAGCCCAGGGGGCGCTTCAGGAGAGCAGTTCTTC.

There are a few counts of this clonotype. The chain couples TRBV27 to TRBJ2-1, with 12 bases aligning to TRBD2. Germline lookup yields CDR1 MNHEY and CDR2 SMNVEV (reference sequence). This CDR3 has 16 residues. V trimming: 3 bases; J trimming: 3 bases; junction bases outside the gene matches: 3. The chain's CDR3 is CASSFGLAGYYNEQFF. The DNA for the CDR3 is TGTGCCAGCAGTTTTGGACTAGCGGGGTACTACAATGAGCAGTTCTTC.

Turning to this clonotype: This clone may be a read error of a much larger clone one base away. This chain connects TRBV28 to TRBJ2-1, with 9 bases identical to TRBD1. Trimming removed 11 bases from V and 6 bases from J; junction bases left unmatched: 11. The CDR3 is 14 amino acids. CDR1 is MDHEN, CDR2 SYDVKM, per germline. The DNA of the CDR3 is TGTGCCGGCGCCCAGGACAGGGGTTTCAATGAGCAGTTCTTC. It encodes CAGAQDRGFNEQFF.

At least ten counts were recorded for this clonotype. This chain uses TRBV7-6 with TRBJ2-7, with TRBD2 matching 7 bases. Germline V gene data show CDR1 as SGHVS and CDR2 as FNYEAQ. The CDR3 is 15 amino acids. Germline trimming cut 5 bases from V and 5 bases from J; bases unmatched to any gene: 12. CDR3 DNA: TGTGCCAGCAGCACGGAGTGGGGGGGTTCCGACGAGCAGTACTTC. This translates into CASSTEWGGSDEQYF.

As regards this clonotype: A read error is possible here, since a much larger clone lies one base away. This chain links TRBV7-3 with TRBJ2-1, with D maybe TRBD2 (6 bases). CDR1 is SGHTA, CDR2 FQGTGA, per germline. The CDR3 loop spans 15 amino acids. V dropped 1 base and J dropped 7 bases, with 14 bases sitting between them. CDR3 bases: TGTGCCAGCAGCTTAAAGGTCGGCGGGGCTAATGAGCAGTTCTTC. This codes for CASSLKVGGANEQFF.

This rearrangement joins TRBV12-3 or TRBV12-4 to TRBJ2-1; 8 bases map to TRBD2. Trimming took 8 bases from V and 4 from J; bases not matched to a gene: 10. This CDR3 has 15 residues. In nucleotides, the CDR3 is TGTGCCAGCGGGAGGCAGCGGGAGAGGTACAATGAGCAGTTCTTC. Residues: CASGRQRERYNEQFF.

This clonotype was recorded at least ten times. CDR3 sequence: CASSWGGDRVVEQYF. The CDR3 nucleotides read TGCGCCAGCAGCTGGGGCGGTGACAGGGTGGTCGAGCAGTACTTC. This rearrangement joins TRBV5-1 to TRBJ2-7, with 7 bases identical to TRBD1. Germline-derived CDR1 and CDR2 are SGHRS and YFSETQ. CDR3 size: 15 residues. Germline trimming cut 3 bases from V and 6 bases from J; bases unmatched to any gene: 12.

The chain recombines TRBV24-1 with TRBJ1-2; D is uncertain. The germline CDR1 and CDR2 sequences are KGHDR and SFDVKD. The CDR3 spans 13 residues. The V and J ends lost 4 bases and 7 bases respectively, with 12 bases between them. Here the CDR3 reads CATSEEGESGYTF. CDR3 bases: TGTGCCACCAGTGAGGAGGGTGAGAGTGGCTACACCTTC.

This clonotype has more than one count but fewer than ten. V usage is TRBV5-6 and J usage is TRBJ2-3; tentative D call: TRBD2 (6 bases). Germline-derived CDR1 and CDR2 are SGHDT and YYEEEE. The V and J ends lost 4 bases and 2 bases respectively, with 17 bases between them. CDR3 length equals 16 residues. The CDR3 region has the DNA TGTGCCAGCAGCCGCCGTCTTAGCGGATCCACAGATACGCAGTATTTT. Translating gives CASSRRLSGSTDTQYF. Using reference TRBV5-6 and TRBJ2-3 for the parts outside the CDR3, the full variable domain is DAGVTQSPTHLIKTRGQQVTLRCSPKSGHDTVSWYQQALGQGPQFIFQYYEEEERQRGNFPDRFSGHQFPNYSSELNVNALLLGDSALYLCASSRRLSGSTDTQYFGPGTRLTVL.